The 30 T cell receptor beta chains presented below share a single source sample, sequenced in a study of OX40 agonist ivuxolimab in advanced cancers. TCRdb keeps only in-frame clones here, not all; method: immunoSEQ multiplex PCR. Of some 8,300 clones in the sample, about 69% were seen once. Sample: CD4+ or CD8+ T cells sorted from blood, taken in a trial of the OX40 agonist ivuxolimab. These receptors all stem from an adult with an advanced solid tumor such as melanoma, head and neck, liver or kidney cancer.

The rearrangement links TRBV7-9 to TRBJ2-5; D not resolved. Trimming removed 1 base at V and 2 bases at J, with 8 bases between. There are 14 residues in the CDR3. Germline V lookup: CDR1 SEHNR, CDR2 FQNEAQ (reference sequence). CDR3 nucleotides: TGTGCCAGCAGCTTAGTTGGACCGCAAGAGACCCAGTACTTC. Protein: CASSLVGPQETQYF.

The rearrangement links TRBV27 to TRBJ2-7; no clear D gene. This CDR3 is 16 amino acids long. Germline CDR1 is MNHEY and CDR2 is SMNVEV (reference sequence). Trimming removed 0 bases at V and 0 bases at J, with 12 bases between. CDR3 in DNA: TGTGCCAGCAGTTTATCGACGACCGCAAGCTCCTACGAGCAGTACTTC. Its protein is CASSLSTTASSYEQYF.

The genes are TRBV6-1 and TRBJ1-6, with D possibly TRBD1 on 6 matching bases. V shed 10 bases and J shed 1 base, with 14 bases lying between them. CDR3 length: 15 amino acids. Germline CDR1 is MNHNS and CDR2 is SASEGT. In DNA form, the CDR3 reads TGTGCCACAAAGAGCAGGGGATCCTATAATTCACCCCTCCACTTT. Translation gives CATKSRGSYNSPLHF.

CDR3 in DNA: TGTGCCAGCAGCGTAGTTACGGGATTACAAGAGACCCAGTACTTC. Translated: CASSVVTGLQETQYF. V gene TRBV9 combines with J gene TRBJ2-5, with D possibly matching TRBD2 (5 bases). This CDR3 contains 15 residues. Germline V gene lookup returns CDR1 SGDLS and CDR2 YYNGEE. V shed 0 bases and J shed 2 bases, with 11 bases lying between them.

V and J are TRBV6-5 and TRBJ2-2; no definite D call. The CDR3 is 11 amino acids. Looked up from germline, CDR1 is MNHEY and CDR2 is SVGAGI. V lost 6 bases and J lost 5, with 4 bases in between. The CDR3, as DNA: TGTGCCAGCAGCTCTACCGGGGAGCTGTTTTTT. The encoded protein is CASSSTGELFF.

The table lists this clone with a few counts. CDR3 DNA: TGCAGCGTTGGGGGAGTGCAGGGCACCGGGGAGCTGTTTTTT. Translation: CSVGGVQGTGELFF. This chain connects TRBV29-1 to TRBJ2-2; D is possibly TRBD1 or TRBD2 (5 bases each). This CDR3 is 14 amino acids long. CDR1 is SQVTM and CDR2 is ANQGSEA in the germline V gene. V lost 4 bases and J lost 4, with 13 bases in between.

Comments on this clone: At one end the junction does not follow the germline gene, possibly because of a read error. The rearrangement joins TRBV6-4 to TRBJ2-2, with D tentatively TRBD1 (6 bases). This CDR3 has 16 residues. CDR1 MRHNA and CDR2 SNTAGT come from the germline V gene. The CDR3, as DNA: TGTGCCATCAGTGAGGTACAGGGACCCAACACCGGGGAGCTGTTTTTT. This sequence encodes CAISEVQGPNTGELFF.

Regarding this clone: A single base is all that separates this from a far larger clone, so a read error is likely. The CDR3 loop reads CAGSYQGGSPLHF. Here the CDR3 DNA reads TGTGCCGGCAGTTACCAGGGTGGCTCACCCCTCCACTTT. The chain is built from TRBV6-5 and TRBJ1-6, with D possibly matching TRBD1 (5 bases). Germline CDR1 reads MNHEY; CDR2 reads SVGAGI. CDR3 length equals 13 residues.

J is TRBJ2-3 and V is TRBV5-1; 8 bases match TRBD2. The V gene end was trimmed by 4 bases and the J gene end by 9 bases; junction bases not matched to a gene: 22. The CDR3 totals 18 residues. Germline-derived CDR1 and CDR2 are SGHRS and YFSETQ. CDR3 residues: CASSPEWGIAGRRGTQYF. DNA for the CDR3: TGCGCCAGCAGCCCCGAGTGGGGGATAGCGGGGCGGCGCGGGACGCAGTATTTT.

The chain combines TRBV6-5 with TRBJ2-7; no firm D call. The CDR3 consists of 15 residues. Germline values: CDR1 MNHEY, CDR2 SVGAGI. The V end was cut by 5 bases, the J end by 4 bases, with 18 bases between. The CDR3 DNA reads TGTGCCAGCAGTCCCGTTCCTAGGGATTCTTACGAGCAGTACTTC. It yields the protein CASSPVPRDSYEQYF.

The chain recombines TRBV27 with TRBJ2-1; the D call may be TRBD1 or TRBD2 (6 bases each). Germline V CDR1 and CDR2: MNHEY, SMNVEV (reference sequence). The CDR3 spans 16 residues. V lost 3 bases and J 0 bases, leaving 12 bases between the germline ends. In nucleotides, the CDR3 is TGTGCCAGCAGTTTGGTTGGGGGGCGCTCCTACAATGAGCAGTTCTTC. It codes for CASSLVGGRSYNEQFF.

The chain combines TRBV6-4 with TRBJ2-3; TRBD1 is a possible D gene (6 bases). The V end was cut by 3 bases, the J end by 3 bases, with 10 bases between. This CDR3 spans 14 amino acids. Germline-derived CDR1 and CDR2 are MRHNA and SNTAGT. DNA for the CDR3: TGTGCCAGCAGTGATGGGGGCTGGACAGATACGCAGTATTTT. Residues: CASSDGGWTDTQYF.

The chain joins TRBV6-4 to TRBJ2-3, with D possibly being TRBD2 (6 bases). CDR1 and CDR2 (germline): MRHNA, SNTAGT. Trimming removed 6 bases from V and 5 bases from J, with 15 bases in between. This CDR3 region has 14 residues. The CDR3, as DNA: TGTGCCAGCAGCCGGGACTTTGAGGTAGATACGCAGTATTTT. It is translated as CASSRDFEVDTQYF.

This clone was recorded many times. V and J are TRBV27 and TRBJ2-1; D possibly matches TRBD1 or TRBD2 (5 bases each). This CDR3 has 15 residues. Germline V gene lookup returns CDR1 MNHEY and CDR2 SMNVEV (reference sequence). V lost 6 bases to trimming and J lost 6 bases, with 18 bases between them. CDR3 residues: CASSWDRGGRNEQFF. The DNA for the CDR3 is TGTGCCAGCAGCTGGGACCGGGGCGGTCGCAATGAGCAGTTCTTC.

This clone is large in the sample. The chain links TRBV7-9 to TRBJ2-7; D remains ambiguous. Germline V lookup: CDR1 SEHNR, CDR2 FQNEAQ (reference sequence). V was pared by 7 bases and J by 5 bases, with 24 bases between. The CDR3 extends over 16 amino acids. The CDR3 nucleotides are TGTGCCAGCACCCCACCGGACGGGCACAGAGCTGACGAGCAGTACTTC. It is translated as CASTPPDGHRADEQYF.

The chain uses TRBV6-7 and TRBJ1-6, with 7 bases aligning to TRBD1. TRBV6-7 is treated as an ORF (open reading frame) with a function not yet certain. The CDR3 is 14 amino acids. The junction had 10 bases not matched to a gene; V was cut back by 8 bases and J by 9 bases. The CDR3 reads CASGDSQRGSPLHF. The DNA of the CDR3 is TGTGCCAGCGGGGACAGTCAACGGGGTTCACCCCTCCACTTT.

CDR3 residues: CASSQYPAGAYNEQFF. CDR3 nucleotides: TGCGCCAGCAGCCAATATCCAGCGGGGGCCTACAATGAGCAGTTCTTC. The chain has TRBV4-1 and TRBJ2-1; TRBD2 aligns across 8 bases. V lost 2 bases and J lost 2; bases outside the gene matches: 5. CDR1 and CDR2 (germline): MGHRA, YSYEKL. This CDR3 has 16 amino acids.

This chain joins TRBV27 and TRBJ1-3, with 7 bases identical to TRBD1. Germline V gene sequence: CDR1 MNHEY, CDR2 SMNVEV (reference sequence). The ends lost 6 bases at V and 0 bases at J; junction bases unmatched: 14. This CDR3 comprises 18 residues. The CDR3 DNA sequence: TGTGCCAGCAGGGGATCCGGGACAGCTACCCTCTCTGGAAACACCATATATTTT. Residues: CASRGSGTATLSGNTIYF.

This clone was picked up a small number of times. The CDR3 region has the DNA TGTGCCAGCAGCTTAGGCTCCAATGAGCAGTTCTTC. Amino acid sequence: CASSLGSNEQFF. V gene TRBV7-3 combines with J gene TRBJ2-1; D gene uncertain. Trimming cost V 2 bases and J 6 bases, with 5 bases left between them. The germline gives CDR1 SGHTA, CDR2 FQGTGA. The CDR3 runs to 12 residues.

The chain combines TRBV11-2 with TRBJ2-5, with TRBD1 matching 8 bases. CDR1 SGHAT and CDR2 FQNNGV come from the germline V gene. With V trimmed by 5 bases and J by 3 bases, 8 bases remained unmatched. This CDR3 is 15 amino acids long. CDR3 nucleotides: TGTGCCAGCAGCCGAACAGGGGGAGAGGAAGAGACCCAGTACTTC. It encodes CASSRTGGEEETQYF.

The chain employs TRBV5-1 and TRBJ2-2; TRBD2 matches 7 bases. The CDR3 is made up of 15 amino acids. Looked up from germline, CDR1 is SGHRS and CDR2 is YFSETQ. V lost 0 bases to trimming and J lost 7 bases; unmatched junction nucleotides: 6. This CDR3 is CASSLESGRVGELFF. The CDR3, as DNA: TGCGCCAGCAGCTTGGAGTCAGGGAGGGTCGGGGAGCTGTTTTTT.

The V call is TRBV7-8, the J call TRBJ1-3; 9 nucleotides agree with TRBD1. This CDR3 contains 19 residues. CDR1 and CDR2 (germline): SGHVS, FQNEAQ. Germline trimming cut 2 bases from V and 0 bases from J; bases unmatched to any gene: 11. The DNA of the CDR3 is TGTGCCAGCAGCTTAAAGGGACAGGGTCGCCGGAGCTCTGGAAACACCATATATTTT. It encodes CASSLKGQGRRSSGNTIYF.

The chain is built from TRBV20-1 and TRBJ2-7; D gene unclear. Germline V lookup: CDR1 DFQATT, CDR2 SNEGSKA (reference sequence). Trimming cost V 1 base and J 6 bases, with 4 bases left between them. The CDR3 is 10 residues long. The CDR3 protein is CSARVGEQYF. CDR3 in DNA: TGCAGTGCTAGAGTAGGCGAGCAGTACTTC.

V and J are TRBV6-4 and TRBJ2-3; TRBD1 matches 11 bases. The germline gives CDR1 MRHNA, CDR2 SNTAGT. This CDR3 spans 18 amino acids. V was clipped by 3 bases and J by 0 bases; unmatched bases: 8. The DNA for the CDR3 is TGTGCCAGCAGTGAACCCATCGGACAGGGGGCGAGCACAGATACGCAGTATTTT. Amino acids: CASSEPIGQGASTDTQYF.

By its share, this clone is medium-sized. This chain links TRBV21-1 with TRBJ1-3; the table's D call, TRBD1, was not checked against the DNA. TRBV21-1 is termed a pseudogene. This CDR3 has 16 residues. The CDR3 reads CASSRTDRGPADTIYF. Written as DNA, the CDR3 is TGTGCCAGCAGCCGTACCGACAGGGGGCCTGCAGACACCATATATTTT.

The chain employs TRBV5-4 and TRBJ2-1; 12 bases agree with TRBD1. This CDR3 is 16 amino acids long. The V gene's germline CDR1 is SGHNT and CDR2 YYREEE (reference sequence). Trimming at V came to 4 bases and at J to 4 bases, leaving 6 bases not matched to a gene. The CDR3 DNA is TGTGCCAGCAGCGTCCCGGGACAGGGGGCGTACAATGAGCAGTTCTTC. Amino acid sequence: CASSVPGQGAYNEQFF.

This chain connects TRBV6-1 to TRBJ1-1; D is undetermined. The CDR3 runs to 15 residues. V lost 0 bases to trimming and J lost 1 base, with 9 bases between them. Germline lookup yields CDR1 MNHNS and CDR2 SASEGT. The CDR3 DNA reads TGTGCCAGCAGTGAAGCGGGTGCAGCGAACACTGAAGCTTTCTTT. Translating gives CASSEAGAANTEAFF.

The chain combines TRBV7-9 with TRBJ1-2; 7 nucleotides agree with TRBD1. Germline V gene data show CDR1 as SEHNR and CDR2 as FQNEAQ (reference sequence). The CDR3 is 15 residues long. V shed 1 base, J shed 3 bases, and the junction held 5 bases outside the gene matches. The CDR3 bases are TGTGCCAGCAGCTTAGTGGGTGGGACAGACTATGGCTACACCTTC. It translates to CASSLVGGTDYGYTF.

The J gene is TRBJ2-6, the V gene TRBV5-5; D call uncertain. Germline CDR1 is SGHKS and CDR2 is YYEKEE (reference sequence). V shed 2 bases and J shed 0 bases, with 12 bases lying between them. There are 17 residues in the CDR3. This chain's CDR3 is CASSFWQEISGANVLTF. Here the CDR3 DNA reads TGTGCCAGCAGCTTCTGGCAGGAAATCTCTGGGGCCAACGTCCTGACTTTC.

The CDR3 protein is CASSSGLRNYEQYF. The DNA for the CDR3 is TGTGCCAGCAGTTCGGGACTGCGGAACTACGAGCAGTACTTC. This rearrangement joins TRBV6-5 to TRBJ2-7; D may be TRBD2 (6 bases). The CDR3 runs to 14 residues. CDR1 and CDR2 (germline): MNHEY, SVGAGI. V was cut by 4 bases and J by 3 bases, with 13 bases left in between.